These 11 T cell receptor beta chains originate from one sample sequenced in a study of PD-1 blockade in classical Hodgkin lymphoma. TCRdb keeps only in-frame clones here, not all; method: immunoSEQ multiplex PCR. The data show under 20,000 clones, roughly 80% seen once. The time point is: cycle 4 day 1 (C4D1), after more than five weeks of nivolumab. Exposure to brentuximab vedotin varied, and each patient had relapsed following autologous stem cell transplantation. Using magnetic negative selection, the CD4+ T cells were separated out of thawed PBMCs. Sequenced here: CD4+ T cells from blood, sampled before the fourth cycle of nivolumab. These receptors were taken from a human donor with classical Hodgkin lymphoma.

This clone has only a few counts. The chain has TRBV6-1 and TRBJ2-2; D is uncertain. The CDR3 is made up of 12 amino acids. Germline V gene sequence: CDR1 MNHNS, CDR2 SASEGT. Trimming stripped 4 bases from V and 9 bases from J, with 9 bases between. CDR3 in DNA: TGTGCCAGCAGTGTAACGTCCCGGGAGCTGTTTTTT. Protein product: CASSVTSRELFF.

This chain uses TRBV7-2 with TRBJ2-3, with no clear D. V was pared by 2 bases and J by 2 bases, with 11 bases between. Germline assignment: CDR1 SGHTA and CDR2 FQGNSA. The CDR3 has 15 residues. CDR3 amino acids: CASSLIGSHTDTQYF. The CDR3 DNA is TGTGCCAGCAGCTTAATAGGGTCACACACAGATACGCAGTATTTT.

The chain couples TRBV18 to TRBJ2-5; TRBD1 agrees at 7 bases. This CDR3 is built from 14 residues. Germline lookup yields CDR1 KGHSH and CDR2 LQKENI. V lost 1 base to trimming and J lost 3 bases; unmatched junction nucleotides: 2. The CDR3 is CASSPRDSKETQYF. DNA of the CDR3: TGTGCCAGCTCACCACGGGACAGCAAAGAGACCCAGTACTTC. The complete variable domain, with remaining parts taken from reference TRBV18 and TRBJ2-5, reads NAGVMQNPRHLVRRRGQEARLRCSPMKGHSHVYWYRQLPEEGLKFMVYLQKENIIDESGMPKERFSAEFPKEGPSILRIQQVVRGDSAAYFCASSPRDSKETQYFGPGTRLLVL.

V and J are TRBV5-4 and TRBJ2-1, with D possibly matching TRBD1 (7 bases). Deletions cut 5 bases from V and 3 bases from J, with 15 bases between. This CDR3 is 15 amino acids long. The V gene's germline CDR1 is SGHNT and CDR2 YYREEE (reference sequence). CDR3 region: CASRVGGGRYNEQFF. Written as DNA, the CDR3 is TGTGCCAGCAGGGTCGGAGGGGGCCGCTACAATGAGCAGTTCTTC.

This clone was counted a few times. J is TRBJ1-1 and V is TRBV6-6; unclear D gene. The V end was cut by 10 bases, the J end by 1 base, with 7 bases between. Per the germline V gene, CDR1 is MNHNY and CDR2 is SVGAGI (reference sequence). This CDR3 contains 11 residues. CDR3 sequence reads: CAIETNTEAFF. For the CDR3, the DNA is TGTGCCATAGAAACGAACACTGAAGCTTTCTTT.

The chain is built from TRBV7-9 and TRBJ2-5; no clear D gene. Germline CDR1 is SEHNR and CDR2 is FQNEAQ (reference sequence). The V end lost 7 bases, the J end lost 5 bases, and 8 bases lay between the germline ends. This CDR3 is 11 amino acids long. Here the CDR3 DNA reads TGTGCCAGCACCCCCGGGGAGACCCAGTACTTC. It encodes CASTPGETQYF.

The rearrangement links TRBV6-4 to TRBJ2-1; D might be TRBD1 (6 bases). Germline V gene lookup returns CDR1 MRHNA and CDR2 SNTAGT. The CDR3 sequence is 14 residues long. Trimming took 5 bases from V and 8 from J, leaving 16 bases between them. CDR3 bases: TGTGCCAGCAGTATTAAGGACAGTTCTTATGAGCAGTTCTTC. This sequence encodes CASSIKDSSYEQFF.

V is TRBV9 and J is TRBJ1-5, with 7 nucleotides matching TRBD1. Losses at the gene ends were 3 bases for V and 8 bases for J; bases not matched to a gene: 11. CDR3 length equals 15 residues. Looked up from germline, CDR1 is SGDLS and CDR2 is YYNGEE. CDR3 sequence (DNA): TGTGCCAGCAGCGCCGGGCCAGGGGGGTTGGAGCCCCAGCATTTT. As protein: CASSAGPGGLEPQHF.

The rearrangement uses TRBV2 and TRBJ2-1; no firm D call. V shed 3 bases and J shed 8 bases, with 8 bases lying between them. Germline V gene data show CDR1 as SNHLY and CDR2 as FYNNEI. The length of the CDR3 is 12 residues. CDR3 sequence (DNA): TGTGCCAGCAGTGAGGGGTGGGATGAGCAGTTCTTC. Its translation is CASSEGWDEQFF.

This clone appeared once. V and J are TRBV30 and TRBJ2-2; no reliable D call. Germline V gene lookup returns CDR1 GTSNPN and CDR2 SVGIG (reference sequence). This CDR3 contains 11 residues. V was trimmed by 3 bases and J by 7 bases, leaving 6 bases between them. The CDR3 protein is CAWRTLGELFF. The CDR3 region has the DNA TGTGCCTGGAGGACCCTCGGGGAGCTGTTTTTT.

A single count supports this clone. This rearrangement joins TRBV11-3 to TRBJ2-1; TRBD1 aligns across 7 bases. V shed 0 bases, J shed 8 bases, and the junction held 1 base outside the gene matches. CDR3 length: 13 amino acids. Germline assignment: CDR1 SGHNT and CDR2 YENEEA. In DNA form, the CDR3 reads TGTGCCAGCAGCTTAGAAGGGGGCCATGAGCAGTTCTTC. Amino acid sequence: CASSLEGGHEQFF. The full variable domain, completed using reference TRBV11-3 and TRBJ2-1, is EAGVVQSPRYKIIEKKQPVAFWCNPISGHNTLYWYLQNLGQGPELLIRYENEEAVDDSQLPKDRFSAERLKGVDSTLKIQPAELGDSAVYLCASSLEGGHEQFFGPGTRLTVL.